This TCR beta chain derives from a study of blood T cell repertoires in COVID-19. V shed 4 bases and J 6 bases; nucleotides not matched to a gene: 13. CDR1 and CDR2 (germline): LGHNA, YNFKEQ. CDR3 length: 19 residues. In its sample, this clone was seen a few times. Produced via immunoSEQ multiplex PCR; TCRdb's table is partial and in-frame only. The sample contains some 230,000 clones, 65% to 90% of which appear only once. V usage is TRBV4-2 and J usage is TRBJ2-4; 15 positions agree with TRBD2. This sequence originates from a woman in her forties or fifties with acute or convalescent COVID-19. Input material: peripheral blood. The CDR3 protein is CASSLRGGLAGGGRNIQYF. CDR3 sequence (DNA): TGTGCCAGCAGCCTACGAGGTGGACTAGCGGGAGGGGGGAGAAACATTCAGTACTTC.